Presented here are 4 T cell receptor beta chains from one specimen sequenced in a study of shared T cell receptors in the human thymus. The method was immunoSEQ multiplex PCR; TCRdb's version includes in-frame clones alone and lacks a portion of them. The sample lists 540,000 or so clones; approximately 78% were seen once. The sample was also linked to a second study, of human thymus T cells.

The sample consisted of thymocytes. The origin of the receptors is a boy in the first two years of life with a congenital heart defect.

J is TRBJ2-1 and V is TRBV29-1; D is possibly TRBD2 (6 bases). CDR1 SQVTM and CDR2 ANQGSEA come from the germline V gene. This CDR3 has 14 amino acids. Trimming removed 3 bases at V and 2 bases at J, with 11 bases between. CDR3 protein: CSVEWRGAYNEQFF. Written as DNA, the CDR3 is TGCAGCGTTGAGTGGAGGGGAGCCTACAATGAGCAGTTCTTC.

This chain connects TRBV5-4 to TRBJ2-7, with D possibly TRBD2 on 5 matching bases. The CDR3 loop spans 13 amino acids. Germline V gives CDR1 SGHNT, CDR2 YYREEE (reference sequence). V was clipped by 1 base and J by 4 bases, with 9 bases between them. The CDR3 loop is CASSLSGGYEQYF. In nucleotides, the CDR3 is TGTGCCAGCAGCTTGTCGGGCGGGTACGAGCAGTACTTC. The entire variable domain, with the rest obtained from reference TRBV5-4 and TRBJ2-7, is as follows: ETGVTQSPTHLIKTRGQQVTLRCSSQSGHNTVSWYQQALGQGPQFIFQYYREEENGRGNFPPRFSGLQFPNYSSELNVNALELDDSALYLCASSLSGGYEQYFGPGTRLTVT.

The chain uses TRBV19 and TRBJ2-7; 9 nucleotides match TRBD2. J lost 3 bases, V lost 0 bases, and 3 bases had no gene match. CDR1 LNHDA and CDR2 SQIVND come from the germline V gene (reference sequence). This CDR3 spans 15 amino acids. CDR3 loop: CASSIEGLARYEQYF. As DNA, the CDR3 is TGTGCCAGTAGTATAGAGGGACTAGCTCGCTACGAGCAGTACTTC.

The V and J genes are TRBV6-1 and TRBJ2-7; 12 nucleotides line up with TRBD2. Unmatched junction bases numbered 11, after V lost 4 bases and J lost 1 base. This CDR3 is 18 amino acids long. The germline gives CDR1 MNHNS, CDR2 SASEGT. The CDR3 loop reads CASSARTSGNNTSYEQYF. DNA for the CDR3: TGTGCCAGCAGTGCCCGGACTAGCGGGAATAATACGTCCTACGAGCAGTACTTC.